This T cell receptor beta chain is from a study of blood T cell repertoires in COVID-19. CDR1 and CDR2 (germline): MNHEY, SVGEGT. This CDR3 is 15 amino acids long. V dropped 5 bases and J dropped 4 bases, with 15 bases sitting between them. Libraries were prepared by immunoSEQ multiplex PCR; TCRdb keeps only in-frame clonotypes and omits some of them. The data show approximately 300,000 clones, with roughly 86% seen just once and roughly 10% held by the top ten. This clone has only one observation. The sequence was collected from a woman under 40 with COVID-19, enrolled during active disease. The chain has TRBV6-2 or TRBV6-3 and TRBJ2-1; D might be TRBD1 (6 bases). The specimen was peripheral blood. The CDR3 loop is CASSRTWTAYNEQFF. CDR3 DNA: TGTGCCAGCAGTCGAACATGGACAGCTTACAATGAGCAGTTCTTC.